A selection of T cell receptor beta chains follows, all from one sample in a study of blood T cell repertoires in COVID-19. Measured with immunoSEQ multiplex PCR; TCRdb has only the in-frame clones, and not every one. The data contain about 250,000 clones, 84% of them seen just once; the ten biggest clones take up about 4.5%. The sequenced material came from peripheral blood. These receptors all stem from a man aged 45 to 65 with active or convalescent COVID-19. The CDR3 runs from the conserved cysteine through the conserved F or W. Fields, in order: J gene, clone size, D gene, V gene, CDR3 protein, CDR3 DNA. A D gene is named only where the DNA matches it firmly. The listing skips clone size in some rows; elsewhere it reads once, few, many or a size class.

j_call: TRBJ2-6; clone_size: -; d_call: TRBD1; v_call: TRBV7-3; cdr3_aa: CASSLTFRGSGANVLTF; cdr3_nt: TGTGCCAGCAGCTTAACGTTCAGGGGGTCTGGGGCCAACGTCCTGACTTTC
j_call: TRBJ2-3; clone_size: -; d_call: TRBD2; v_call: TRBV5-1; cdr3_aa: CASSIGSGGADTDTQYF; cdr3_nt: TGCGCCAGCAGTATCGGTAGCGGGGGGGCTGACACAGATACGCAGTATTTT
j_call: TRBJ2-3; clone_size: -; d_call: TRBD2; v_call: TRBV7-9; cdr3_aa: CASSLGLAGGPSTDTQYF; cdr3_nt: TGTGCCAGCAGCCTGGGACTAGCGGGGGGACCTAGCACAGATACGCAGTATTTT
j_call: TRBJ2-7; clone_size: -; d_call: TRBD1; v_call: TRBV30; cdr3_aa: CAYSGTGGSSYEQYF; cdr3_nt: TGTGCCTACTCCGGGACAGGGGGCAGCTCCTACGAGCAGTACTTC
j_call: TRBJ1-1; clone_size: -; d_call: -; v_call: TRBV4-2; cdr3_aa: CASSQEASLMNTEAFF; cdr3_nt: TGTGCCAGCAGCCAAGAGGCCTCATTGATGAACACTGAAGCTTTCTTT
j_call: TRBJ1-2; clone_size: -; d_call: -; v_call: TRBV11-2; cdr3_aa: CASSFGDWSVMHSGYTF; cdr3_nt: TGTGCCAGCAGCTTCGGGGACTGGTCAGTCATGCATTCTGGCTACACCTTC
j_call: TRBJ2-1; clone_size: -; d_call: -; v_call: TRBV2; cdr3_aa: CASTTGLFSYNKQFF; cdr3_nt: TGTGCCAGCACTACGGGGTTATTCTCCTACAATAAGCAGTTCTTC
j_call: TRBJ1-2; clone_size: once; d_call: TRBD1; v_call: TRBV7-9; cdr3_aa: CASSLEGTGVGYTF; cdr3_nt: TGTGCCAGCAGCTTAGAAGGGACAGGGGTTGGCTACACCTTC
j_call: TRBJ1-4; clone_size: -; d_call: TRBD1; v_call: TRBV7-2; cdr3_aa: CASGRGQNEKLFF; cdr3_nt: TGTGCCAGCGGAAGGGGGCAAAATGAAAAACTGTTTTTT
j_call: TRBJ2-1; clone_size: -; d_call: TRBD1; v_call: TRBV4-1; cdr3_aa: CASSLGQRNNEQFF; cdr3_nt: TGCGCCAGCAGCCTGGGACAGAGAAACAATGAGCAGTTCTTC